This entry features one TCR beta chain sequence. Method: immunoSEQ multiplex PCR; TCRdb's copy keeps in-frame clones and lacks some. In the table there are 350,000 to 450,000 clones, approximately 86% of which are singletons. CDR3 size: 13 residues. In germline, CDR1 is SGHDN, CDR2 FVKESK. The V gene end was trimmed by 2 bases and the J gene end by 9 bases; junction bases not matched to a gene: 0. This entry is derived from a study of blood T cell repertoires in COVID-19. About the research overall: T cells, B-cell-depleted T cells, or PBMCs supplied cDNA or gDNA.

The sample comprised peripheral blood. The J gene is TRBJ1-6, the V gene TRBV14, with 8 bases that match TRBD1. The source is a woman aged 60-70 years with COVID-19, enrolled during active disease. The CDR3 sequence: CASSQQGASPLHF. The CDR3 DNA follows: TGTGCCAGCAGCCAACAGGGGGCTTCACCCCTCCACTTT.